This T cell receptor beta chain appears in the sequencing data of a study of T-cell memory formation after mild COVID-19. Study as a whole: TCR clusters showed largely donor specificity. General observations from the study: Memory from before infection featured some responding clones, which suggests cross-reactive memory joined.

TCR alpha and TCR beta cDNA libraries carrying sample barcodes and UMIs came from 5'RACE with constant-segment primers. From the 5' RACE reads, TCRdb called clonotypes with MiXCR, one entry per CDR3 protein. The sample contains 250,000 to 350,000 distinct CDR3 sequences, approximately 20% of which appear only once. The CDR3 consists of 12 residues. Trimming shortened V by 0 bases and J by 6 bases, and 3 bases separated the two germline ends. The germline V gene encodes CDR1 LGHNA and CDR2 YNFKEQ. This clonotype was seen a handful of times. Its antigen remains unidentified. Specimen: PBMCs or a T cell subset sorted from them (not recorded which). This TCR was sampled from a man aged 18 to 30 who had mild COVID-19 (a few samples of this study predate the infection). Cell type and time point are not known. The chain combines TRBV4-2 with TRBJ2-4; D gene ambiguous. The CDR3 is CASSQDVNIQYF. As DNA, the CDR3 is TGTGCCAGCAGCCAAGACGTAAACATTCAGTACTTC.